This T cell receptor beta chain was sequenced in a study of T cells after yellow fever vaccination. TCRdb itself ran the 5' RACE reads through MiXCR, one entry per CDR3 protein. The data hold hundreds of thousands of distinct CDR3 sequences, with approximately 19% observed a single time. The CDR3 has 18 amino acids. Germline trimming cut 4 bases from V and 1 base from J; bases unmatched to any gene: 13. Germline V gives CDR1 KGHSH, CDR2 LQKENI. This chain uses TRBV18 with TRBJ2-5; TRBD1 agrees at 9 bases. This clonotype was obtained from a man aged 18-30 years who received the YFV17D yellow fever vaccine. Material: PBMCs, obtained before the yellow fever booster vaccination. The CDR3 is CASSQDRGLHHLQETQYF. The CDR3 region has the DNA TGTGCCAGCTCACAGGACAGGGGACTTCACCACCTCCAAGAGACCCAGTACTTC. The whole variable domain, filled in from reference TRBV18 and TRBJ2-5, reads NAGVMQNPRHLVRRRGQEARLRCSPMKGHSHVYWYRQLPEEGLKFMVYLQKENIIDESGMPKERFSAEFPKEGPSILRIQQVVRGDSAAYFCASSQDRGLHHLQETQYFGPGTRLLVL.